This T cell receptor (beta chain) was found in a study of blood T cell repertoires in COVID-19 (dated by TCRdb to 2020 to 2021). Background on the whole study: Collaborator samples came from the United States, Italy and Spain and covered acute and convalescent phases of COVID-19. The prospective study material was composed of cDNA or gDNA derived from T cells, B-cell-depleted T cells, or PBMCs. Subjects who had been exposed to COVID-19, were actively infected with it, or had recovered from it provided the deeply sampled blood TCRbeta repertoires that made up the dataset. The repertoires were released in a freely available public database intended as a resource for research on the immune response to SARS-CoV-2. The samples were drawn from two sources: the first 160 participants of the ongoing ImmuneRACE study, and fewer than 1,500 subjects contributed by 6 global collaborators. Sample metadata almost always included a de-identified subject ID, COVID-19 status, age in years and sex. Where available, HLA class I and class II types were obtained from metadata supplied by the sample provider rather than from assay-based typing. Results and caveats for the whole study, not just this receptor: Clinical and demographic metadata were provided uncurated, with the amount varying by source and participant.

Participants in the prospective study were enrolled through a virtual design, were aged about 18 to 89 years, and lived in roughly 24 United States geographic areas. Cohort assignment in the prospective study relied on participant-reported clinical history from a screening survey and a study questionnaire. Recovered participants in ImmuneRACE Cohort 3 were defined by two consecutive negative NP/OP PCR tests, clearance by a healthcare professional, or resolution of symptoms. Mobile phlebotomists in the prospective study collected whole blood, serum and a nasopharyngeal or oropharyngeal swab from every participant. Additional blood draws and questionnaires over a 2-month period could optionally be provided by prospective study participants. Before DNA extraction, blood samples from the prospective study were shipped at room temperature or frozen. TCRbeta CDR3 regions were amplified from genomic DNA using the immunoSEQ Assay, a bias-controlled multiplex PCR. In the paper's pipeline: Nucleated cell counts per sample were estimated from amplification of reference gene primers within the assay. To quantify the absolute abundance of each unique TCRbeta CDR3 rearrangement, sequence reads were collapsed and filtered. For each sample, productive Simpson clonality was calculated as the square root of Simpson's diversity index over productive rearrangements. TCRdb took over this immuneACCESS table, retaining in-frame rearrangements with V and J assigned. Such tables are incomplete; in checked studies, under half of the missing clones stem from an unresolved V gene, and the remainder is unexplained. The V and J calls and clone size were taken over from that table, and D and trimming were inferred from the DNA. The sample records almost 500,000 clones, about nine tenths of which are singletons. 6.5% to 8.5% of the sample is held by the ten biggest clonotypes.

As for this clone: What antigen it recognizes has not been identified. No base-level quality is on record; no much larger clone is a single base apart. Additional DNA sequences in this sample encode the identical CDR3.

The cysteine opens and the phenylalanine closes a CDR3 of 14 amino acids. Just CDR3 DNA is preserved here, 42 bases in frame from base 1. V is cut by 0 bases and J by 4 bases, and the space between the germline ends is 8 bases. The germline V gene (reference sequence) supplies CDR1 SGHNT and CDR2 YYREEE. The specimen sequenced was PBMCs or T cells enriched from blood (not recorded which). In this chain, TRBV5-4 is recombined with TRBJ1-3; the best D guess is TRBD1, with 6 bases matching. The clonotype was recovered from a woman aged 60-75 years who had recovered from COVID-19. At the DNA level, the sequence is TGTGCCAGCAGCTTGGACAGGGTGGGAAACACCATATATTTT. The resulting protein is CASSLDRVGNTIYF.